This TCR beta chain is from a study of blood T cell repertoires in COVID-19. Across the whole study: Whether acute or convalescent, the COVID-19 samples came from the United States, Italy and Spain. Sources were T cells, B-cell-depleted T cells, or PBMCs; the material itself was cDNA or gDNA.

Trimming took 0 bases from V and 8 from J, leaving 9 bases between them. Germline lookup yields CDR1 SGHDT and CDR2 YYEEEE. The CDR3 spans 13 residues. In the source study's methods: Estimation of nucleated cell counts was performed using reference gene primer amplification. Sequencing was performed with immunoSEQ multiplex PCR; in TCRdb, only in-frame clones are kept and a portion is missing. From that table come the V and J calls and clone size; the DNA was used to work out D and trimming. The sample consists of hundreds of thousands of clones, roughly 85% of them appearing once. The receptor's source is a woman between 18 and 29 years old with acute or convalescent COVID-19. The source material was peripheral blood. The chain has TRBV5-6 and TRBJ2-1; the D gene is possibly TRBD2 (6 bases). The DNA for the CDR3 is TGTGCCAGCAGCTTGGCCCCGGGGGATGAGCAGTTCTTC. The encoded protein is CASSLAPGDEQFF.